The next 29 T cell receptor beta chains were all read from a single sample in a study of blood T cell repertoires in COVID-19. TCRdb keeps only in-frame clones here, not all; method: immunoSEQ multiplex PCR. The sample contains fewer than 150,000 clones, roughly 80% of which appear only once. Sequencing was carried out using peripheral blood. The receptors originated from a man between 60 and 70 years old who had recovered from COVID-19.

V usage is TRBV27 and J usage is TRBJ2-7; 7 bases line up with TRBD2. Unmatched junction bases numbered 10, after V lost 1 base and J lost 7 bases. The CDR3 consists of 15 residues. Germline CDR1 MNHEY, CDR2 SMNVEV (reference sequence). The CDR3 spells CASSLWASGRREQYF. The CDR3 region has the DNA TGTGCCAGCAGTTTATGGGCTAGCGGCCGACGGGAGCAGTACTTC.

A few counts support this clone. V is TRBV6-5 and J is TRBJ2-1; tentative D call: TRBD1 (5 bases). Trimming left V 8 bases short and J 4 bases short, with 18 bases between. The CDR3 runs 15 residues. Germline CDR1 is MNHEY and CDR2 is SVGAGI. The CDR3, as DNA: TGTGCCAGCGGGCAGTGGGGCACAGAGTACAATGAGCAGTTCTTC. It codes for CASGQWGTEYNEQFF.

J is TRBJ2-6 and V is TRBV2; 8 bases align to TRBD1. There are 12 residues in the CDR3. Germline CDR1 SNHLY, CDR2 FYNNEI. CDR3 region: CATGAGANVLTF. Here the CDR3 DNA reads TGTGCGACAGGGGCTGGGGCCAACGTCCTGACTTTC. The entire variable domain, with the rest obtained from reference TRBV2 and TRBJ2-6, is as follows: EPEVTQTPSHQVTQMGQEVILRCVPISNHLYFYWYRQILGQKVEFLVSFYNNEISEKSEIFDDQFSVERPDGSNFTLKIRSTKLEDSAMYFCATGAGANVLTFGAGSRLTVL.

The chain links TRBV6-5 to TRBJ1-2; TRBD1 matches at 9 bases. The length of the CDR3 is 15 residues. Per germline, CDR1 MNHEY and CDR2 SVGAGI. V dropped 9 bases and J dropped 4; count of bases not matched to a gene: 12. CDR3 amino acids: CASTGGASMGYGYTF. The CDR3 nucleotides are TGTGCCAGTACAGGGGGCGCAAGTATGGGCTATGGCTACACCTTC.

This clone has a single count. V gene TRBV5-6 combines with J gene TRBJ1-4, with a weak D call TRBD1 (6 bases). CDR3 length equals 14 residues. V shed 3 bases and J shed 4 bases, with 10 bases lying between them. Germline V gene sequence: CDR1 SGHDT, CDR2 YYEEEE. This chain's CDR3 is CASSSQGINEKLFF. CDR3 DNA: TGTGCCAGCAGCTCCCAGGGGATTAATGAAAAACTGTTTTTT. Drawing the rest from reference TRBV5-6 and TRBJ1-4, the complete variable domain is DAGVTQSPTHLIKTRGQQVTLRCSPKSGHDTVSWYQQALGQGPQFIFQYYEEEERQRGNFPDRFSGHQFPNYSSELNVNALLLGDSALYLCASSSQGINEKLFFGSGTQLSVL.

Here the CDR3 DNA reads TGTGCCATGCGGAAGGGGTCGAGGTCATCCGGGGAGCTGTTTTTT. The encoded protein is CAMRKGSRSSGELFF. The J gene is TRBJ2-2, the V gene TRBV10-3, with D perhaps TRBD1 (5 bases). Trimming shortened V by 9 bases and J by 6 bases, and 20 bases separated the two germline ends. The germline V gene encodes CDR1 ENHRY and CDR2 SYGVKD. The CDR3 consists of 15 residues.

This chain links TRBV11-2 with TRBJ2-1, with D maybe TRBD2 (6 bases). V lost 0 bases and J 9 bases, leaving 12 bases between the germline ends. In germline, CDR1 is SGHAT, CDR2 FQNNGV. The CDR3 covers 14 residues. CDR3 in DNA: TGTGCCAGCAGCTTAGATTCGGGACTCCCTGAGCAGTTCTTC. Translated: CASSLDSGLPEQFF.

The rearrangement joins TRBV18 to TRBJ1-4, with 7 positions matching TRBD1. The J segment lost 7 bases and the V segment lost 3 bases, leaving 8 bases of the junction unmatched. Germline CDR1 KGHSH, CDR2 LQKENI. This CDR3 is built from 15 residues. This CDR3 reads CASSPRQGEREKLFF. Here the CDR3 DNA reads TGTGCCAGCTCACCTAGACAGGGCGAACGTGAAAAACTGTTTTTT. The variable domain in full, completed from reference TRBV18 and TRBJ1-4, reads NAGVMQNPRHLVRRRGQEARLRCSPMKGHSHVYWYRQLPEEGLKFMVYLQKENIIDESGMPKERFSAEFPKEGPSILRIQQVVRGDSAAYFCASSPRQGEREKLFFGSGTQLSVL.

V gene TRBV2 combines with J gene TRBJ1-5; D unclear. Trimming cost V 2 bases and J 4 bases, with 6 bases left between them. Germline lookup yields CDR1 SNHLY and CDR2 FYNNEI. The CDR3 length is 13 residues. This CDR3 reads CASSESPNQPQHF. CDR3 nucleotides: TGTGCCAGCAGTGAATCTCCTAATCAGCCCCAGCATTTT.

The CDR3 loop reads CASSQGTGKGTDTQYF. CDR3 in DNA: TGCGCCAGCAGCCAAGGTACAGGGAAGGGCACAGATACGCAGTATTTT. J is TRBJ2-3 and V is TRBV4-3; D perhaps matches TRBD1 (6 bases). The ends were cut back, 1 base at V and 1 base at J, with 12 bases in the middle. CDR1 is LGHNA and CDR2 is YSLEER in the germline V gene. The CDR3 length is 16 residues.

This clone occurred a few times. The genes are TRBV4-2 and TRBJ1-5; 7 positions agree with TRBD1. Germline-derived CDR1 and CDR2 are LGHNA and YNFKEQ. Trimming took 4 bases from V and 3 from J; bases not matched to a gene: 6. This CDR3 has 15 residues. DNA of the CDR3: TGTGCCAGCAGCCCCTGGGACAGCAACAATCAGCCCCAGCATTTT. The encoded protein is CASSPWDSNNQPQHF.

J is TRBJ2-1 and V is TRBV13; no definite D call. Germline CDR1 reads PRHDT; CDR2 reads FYEKMQ (reference sequence). V gave up 5 bases and J gave up 1 base, with 12 bases separating them. This CDR3 region has 15 residues. CDR3 amino acids: CASSHRVDSYNEQFF. CDR3 DNA sequence: TGTGCCAGCAGCCATCGGGTGGATTCCTACAATGAGCAGTTCTTC.

The V gene is TRBV4-1, the J gene TRBJ2-6; weak D call: TRBD2 (5 bases). Trimming shortened V by 0 bases and J by 2 bases, and 11 bases separated the two germline ends. The germline V gene encodes CDR1 MGHRA and CDR2 YSYEKL. The CDR3 loop spans 17 amino acids. CDR3 region: CASSQDQRGTGANVLTF. The DNA for the CDR3 is TGCGCCAGCAGCCAAGATCAACGGGGAACTGGGGCCAACGTCCTGACTTTC.

This clone was observed a single time. The rearrangement links TRBV29-1 to TRBJ1-1; D possibly corresponds to TRBD1 (5 bases). Germline loops: CDR1 SQVTM, CDR2 ANQGSEA. V shed 3 bases and J shed 7 bases, with 9 bases lying between them. This CDR3 is 11 amino acids long. CDR3 bases: TGCAGCGTTGATCTGGGGGGTGAAGCTTTCTTT. It is translated as CSVDLGGEAFF.

This chain links TRBV28 with TRBJ2-3; TRBD2 might be the D (5 bases). Germline loops: CDR1 MDHEN, CDR2 SYDVKM. The CDR3 contains 14 residues. Trimming shortened V by 3 bases and J by 0 bases, and 7 bases separated the two germline ends. The CDR3 sequence: CASSFGLSTDTQYF. In DNA form, the CDR3 reads TGTGCCAGCAGTTTTGGACTGAGCACAGATACGCAGTATTTT.

The rearrangement joins TRBV20-1 to TRBJ1-2; D unclear. Trimming cost V 2 bases and J 8 bases, with 9 bases left between them. From germline, CDR1 is DFQATT and CDR2 SNEGSKA (reference sequence). This CDR3 has 11 amino acids. The CDR3 sequence: CSARRSEGYTF. The CDR3 nucleotides are TGCAGTGCTAGAAGAAGCGAAGGCTACACCTTC.

CDR3 bases: TGTGCCACCAGCAGACGTTCCGGGACAGGGAGGGATGAGCAGTTCTTC. Translated, it gives CATSRRSGTGRDEQFF. The chain has TRBV15 and TRBJ2-1; TRBD1 aligns across 9 bases. Germline-derived CDR1 and CDR2 are LNHNV and YYDKDF (reference sequence). The V segment lost 2 bases and the J segment 8 bases; nucleotides outside the gene matches: 10. The CDR3 covers 16 residues.

The V and J genes are TRBV6-5 and TRBJ2-3, with a tentative D call TRBD1 (6 bases). Per the germline V gene, CDR1 is MNHEY and CDR2 is SVGAGI. V lost 6 bases, J lost 2 bases, and 12 bases lay in between. The CDR3 runs to 14 residues. CDR3 bases: TGTGCCAGCAGGGTACAGGGCGACACAGATACGCAGTATTTT. Translation: CASRVQGDTDTQYF.

With regard to this clone: At the DNA level, this CDR3 is encoded by other sequences in the same sample as well. V usage is TRBV7-8 and J usage is TRBJ2-7; D is perhaps TRBD1 (6 bases). Trimming removed 1 base at V and 3 bases at J, with 7 bases between. Germline values: CDR1 SGHVS, CDR2 FQNEAQ. There are 13 residues in the CDR3. CDR3 sequence: CASSLVGGYEQYF. Written as DNA, the CDR3 is TGTGCCAGCAGCTTAGTAGGGGGCTACGAGCAGTACTTC.

The chain uses TRBV5-6 and TRBJ2-7; D might be TRBD2 (5 bases). Germline values: CDR1 SGHDT, CDR2 YYEEEE. The V gene lost 0 bases and the J gene lost 3 bases, with 7 bases spanning the gap. The CDR3 spans 13 residues. Here the CDR3 DNA reads TGTGCCAGCAGCTTGGCAGCGGACTACGAGCAGTACTTC. Translation: CASSLAADYEQYF.

This clone occurred once. This chain links TRBV2 with TRBJ2-2; unclear D gene. The CDR3 contains 12 residues. The germline CDR1 and CDR2 sequences are SNHLY and FYNNEI. V was trimmed by 5 bases and J by 7 bases, leaving 8 bases between them. The DNA of the CDR3 is TGTGCCAGCAGTCCAGTGGTCGGGGAGCTGTTTTTT. Translated: CASSPVVGELFF.

This sequence joins TRBV6-5 and TRBJ1-1; D possibly corresponds to TRBD1 (6 bases). Trimming removed 6 bases at V and 3 bases at J, with 14 bases between. CDR3 length equals 14 residues. Germline loops: CDR1 MNHEY, CDR2 SVGAGI. CDR3 region: CASRTTGRDTEAFF. CDR3 nucleotides: TGTGCCAGCAGAACGACAGGAAGAGACACTGAAGCTTTCTTT.

The chain recombines TRBV7-2 with TRBJ1-6; 7 bases align to TRBD1. The trim removed 3 bases at V and 8 bases at J, leaving 7 bases unmatched. From germline, CDR1 is SGHTA and CDR2 FQGNSA. CDR3 length: 15 amino acids. CDR3 in amino acids: CASSLGFQGDSPLHF. For the CDR3, the DNA is TGTGCCAGCAGCTTGGGCTTTCAGGGGGATTCACCCCTCCACTTT.

The V call is TRBV18, the J call TRBJ1-2; TRBD1 aligns across 8 bases. Per germline, CDR1 KGHSH and CDR2 LQKENI. The ends lost 3 bases at V and 6 bases at J; junction bases unmatched: 6. The CDR3 length is 14 residues. This CDR3 reads CASSPTDRADGYTF. Written as DNA, the CDR3 is TGTGCCAGCTCACCTACGGACAGGGCTGATGGCTACACCTTC.

The V call is TRBV28, the J call TRBJ2-1, with D possibly being TRBD2 (5 bases). CDR3 size: 14 residues. The V gene lost 5 bases and the J gene lost 4 bases, with 12 bases spanning the gap. Germline CDR1 and CDR2: MDHEN and SYDVKM. CDR3 residues: CASSPPGKYNEQFF. The CDR3 region has the DNA TGTGCCAGCAGTCCCCCCGGGAAATACAATGAGCAGTTCTTC.

This sequence joins TRBV9 and TRBJ2-5; TRBD1 aligns across 10 bases. Germline CDR1 is SGDLS and CDR2 is YYNGEE. V shed 4 bases and J 4 bases; nucleotides not matched to a gene: 7. There are 15 residues in the CDR3. The CDR3 protein is CASSLSGTGAETQYF. For the CDR3, the DNA is TGTGCCAGCAGCTTATCCGGGACAGGGGCAGAGACCCAGTACTTC. The whole variable domain, filled in from reference TRBV9 and TRBJ2-5, reads DSGVTQTPKHLITATGQRVTLRCSPRSGDLSVYWYQQSLDQGLQFLIQYYNGEERAKGNILERFSAQQFPDLHSELNLSSLELGDSALYFCASSLSGTGAETQYFGPGTRLLVL.

The rearrangement uses TRBV6-1 and TRBJ1-5, with TRBD1 matching over 7 bases. V lost 1 base and J lost 4; bases outside the gene matches: 4. Germline assignment: CDR1 MNHNS and CDR2 SASEGT. The CDR3 consists of 15 residues. The CDR3 region is CASSEGGQSNQPQHF. Here the CDR3 DNA reads TGTGCCAGCAGTGAAGGGGGACAGTCTAATCAGCCCCAGCATTTT.

The V and J genes are TRBV18 and TRBJ1-5, with D possibly being TRBD1 (5 bases). V lost 5 bases and J lost 4, with 12 bases in between. The germline V gene has CDR1 KGHSH and CDR2 LQKENI. CDR3 length: 14 amino acids. The CDR3 DNA sequence: TGTGCCAGCTCAGGAGGGGAGTATAATCAGCCCCAGCATTTT. Translated, it gives CASSGGEYNQPQHF.

This chain uses TRBV9 with TRBJ1-1, with TRBD1 as a possible D gene (6 bases). Trimming removed 3 bases at V and 11 bases at J, with 29 bases between. Looked up from germline, CDR1 is SGDLS and CDR2 is YYNGEE. The CDR3 sequence is 17 residues long. Here the CDR3 reads CASSETPNSLLRGGAFF. CDR3 nucleotide sequence: TGTGCCAGCAGCGAAACCCCGAATTCTCTTCTGAGGGGGGGGGCTTTCTTT.